Below, one TCR beta chain is given with its context. Only in-frame clones appear in the TCRdb table, and some are missing; sequencing was by immunoSEQ multiplex PCR. The sample yields approximately 5,900 clones, more than 70% seen once. The data originate from a study of high-grade serous ovarian cancer treatment subgroups. The tumor samples were collected prior to definitive surgery or chemotherapy. Sequences were obtained from tumor tissue. This TCR derives from a human donor with high-grade serous ovarian cancer.

CDR3 nucleotide sequence: TGTGCCAGCAGTAGGGAAGGGGAGCTGTTTTTT. As protein: CASSREGELFF. V gene TRBV6-5 combines with J gene TRBJ2-2; D not certain. The germline V gene has CDR1 MNHEY and CDR2 SVGAGI. The ends were cut back, 5 bases at V and 8 bases at J, with 6 bases in the middle. The CDR3 contains 11 residues.